This T cell receptor (beta chain) was sequenced for a study of T-cell reconstitution after alpha-beta-depleted transplantation in children. Unique molecular identifiers tagged the TCRbeta library. TCRdb reprocessed the PCR reads with MiXCR, giving one entry per CDR3 protein. The repertoire holds 600,000 to 800,000 distinct CDR3 sequences, around 13% seen once, with approximately 0.8% in the top ten. This CDR3 is 14 amino acids long. CDR1 and CDR2 (germline): MGHRA, YSYEKL. V was trimmed by 1 base and J by 1 base, leaving 7 bases between them. This clonotype has at least ten counts. The chain recombines TRBV4-1 with TRBJ1-1, with D hard to call. This specimen consisted of PBMCs, obtained before TCRalphabeta/CD19-depleted stem cell transplant. The source of this sequence is a girl aged 2-9 years with congenital amegakaryocytic thrombocytopenia, due to receive a stem cell transplant. The CDR3 protein is CASSQGTANTEAFF. As DNA, the CDR3 is TGCGCCAGCAGCCAAGGGACGGCGAACACTGAAGCTTTCTTT.